This T cell receptor beta chain came from a study of blood T cell repertoires in COVID-19. As processed by the authors: Amplifying reference gene primers gave estimates of nucleated cell counts. TCRdb's table, derived via immunoSEQ multiplex PCR, lists solely in-frame clones and lacks some. That table gives V, J and clone size, and the DNA gave D and trimming. Altogether around 140,000 clones are present, about 76% being singletons, with the ten largest covering 8.2%. CDR1 is SEHNR and CDR2 is FQNEAQ in the germline V gene (reference sequence). The CDR3 extends over 15 amino acids. V dropped 1 base and J dropped 6; count of bases not matched to a gene: 6.

The chain couples TRBV7-9 to TRBJ1-2, with 9 positions matching TRBD1. The sequence was obtained from a human donor in a cohort sampled during active COVID-19. Sequenced material: peripheral blood. In DNA, the CDR3 is TGTGCCAGCAGCTTAGTTGGGGGGACAGGGAATGGCTACACCTTC. Translation gives CASSLVGGTGNGYTF.